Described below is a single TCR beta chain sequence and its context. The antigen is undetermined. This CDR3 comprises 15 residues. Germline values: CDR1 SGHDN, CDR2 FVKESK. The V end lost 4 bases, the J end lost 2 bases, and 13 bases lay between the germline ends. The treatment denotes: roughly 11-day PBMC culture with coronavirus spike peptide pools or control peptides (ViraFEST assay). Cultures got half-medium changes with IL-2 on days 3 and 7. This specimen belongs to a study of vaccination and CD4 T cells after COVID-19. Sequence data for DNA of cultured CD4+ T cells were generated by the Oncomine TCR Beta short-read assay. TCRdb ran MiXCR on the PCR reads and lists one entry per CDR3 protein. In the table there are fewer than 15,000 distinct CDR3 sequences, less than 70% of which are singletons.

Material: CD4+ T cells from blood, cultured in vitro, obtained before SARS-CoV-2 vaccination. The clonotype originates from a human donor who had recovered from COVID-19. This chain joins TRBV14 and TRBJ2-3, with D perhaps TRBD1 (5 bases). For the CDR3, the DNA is TGTGCCAGCAGCCCTCTAGGACAAATCACAGATACGCAGTATTTT. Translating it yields CASSPLGQITDTQYF.